This T cell receptor (beta chain) was sequenced during a study of T cell repertoires in cytomegalovirus infection. In the study overall: Public TCR beta signatures marked donors with CMV infection and the matching HLA.

Germline-derived CDR1 and CDR2 are ENHRY and SYGVKD. CDR3 length: 16 amino acids. Germline trimming cut 0 bases from V and 1 base from J; bases unmatched to any gene: 5. This clonotype was counted between two and nine times. The target antigen is unknown. Each CDR3 protein gets one entry after TCRdb re-called the reads with MiXCR. The sample shows about 830,000 distinct CDR3 sequences, about 33% of them seen only once. The TCR originated in a human donor in good health (CMV status not recorded). Some clones in this sample may be carry-over from other donors' samples. The V gene is TRBV10-3, the J gene TRBJ2-7, with TRBD1 matching 8 bases. The sequenced sample was cultured CD8+ T cells from PBMCs, obtained from culture after CMV antigen stimulation. CDR3 in amino acids: CAISESRDRPSYEQYV. The CDR3 region has the DNA TGTGCCATCAGTGAGTCTCGGGACAGGCCGTCCTACGAGCAGTACGTC.